This T cell receptor beta chain was captured in a study of T cell repertoires in cytomegalovirus infection (dated by TCRdb to between 2017 and 2020). Regarding the complete study: Because public TCR beta signatures pointed to carriage of CMV infection together with the matching HLA type, the HLA type of each donor mattered for the analysis.

Broad study findings and their caveats: The ex vivo response was dominated by HLA-C-restricted CMV-specific TCR beta clonotypes, and the single most frequent clonotype in two of eight donors was supplied by these HLA-C-restricted clonotypes. Carriers of CMV infection plus the relevant HLA type were discriminated by the cumulative frequency of public TCR beta family members in the study cohort and in an independent roughly 350-donor cohort.

The germline V gene gives CDR1 as SGHTA and CDR2 as FQGTGA. Cut back by 1 base and 5 bases, the V and J ends lie 13 bases apart. There are 15 amino acids in the CDR3, from cysteine to phenylalanine inclusive. Only the CDR3 region is kept as DNA, spanning 45 bases read in frame from base 1. Points on this clonotype: Which antigen it targets is not known. It has no much larger one-base neighbor in the sample; base qualities were not kept.

The sequencer listed for this sample is Illumina HiSeq 1500. TCRdb reanalyzed the raw reads on its own, using fastp at Q25 for trimming and MiXCR for clone calling, and kept in-frame beta chains. CDR3 protein sequences are deduplicated, and each keeps its most common genes and DNA. The sample contains around 740,000 distinct CDR3 sequences, less than 40% of them found a single time. Of the sample, around 2.6% is held by the ten largest clones. The chain links TRBV7-3 with TRBJ2-3, and TRBD2 may be the D gene, going by 5 matching bases. The sample was PBMCs. The sequence was obtained from a human donor in good health (CMV status not recorded). Some clones in this sample may be carry-over from other donors' samples. The sequenced DNA is TGTGCCAGCAGCTTAAGAGGGTCGTCCCTAGATACGCAGTATTTT. It is translated as CASSLRGSSLDTQYF.